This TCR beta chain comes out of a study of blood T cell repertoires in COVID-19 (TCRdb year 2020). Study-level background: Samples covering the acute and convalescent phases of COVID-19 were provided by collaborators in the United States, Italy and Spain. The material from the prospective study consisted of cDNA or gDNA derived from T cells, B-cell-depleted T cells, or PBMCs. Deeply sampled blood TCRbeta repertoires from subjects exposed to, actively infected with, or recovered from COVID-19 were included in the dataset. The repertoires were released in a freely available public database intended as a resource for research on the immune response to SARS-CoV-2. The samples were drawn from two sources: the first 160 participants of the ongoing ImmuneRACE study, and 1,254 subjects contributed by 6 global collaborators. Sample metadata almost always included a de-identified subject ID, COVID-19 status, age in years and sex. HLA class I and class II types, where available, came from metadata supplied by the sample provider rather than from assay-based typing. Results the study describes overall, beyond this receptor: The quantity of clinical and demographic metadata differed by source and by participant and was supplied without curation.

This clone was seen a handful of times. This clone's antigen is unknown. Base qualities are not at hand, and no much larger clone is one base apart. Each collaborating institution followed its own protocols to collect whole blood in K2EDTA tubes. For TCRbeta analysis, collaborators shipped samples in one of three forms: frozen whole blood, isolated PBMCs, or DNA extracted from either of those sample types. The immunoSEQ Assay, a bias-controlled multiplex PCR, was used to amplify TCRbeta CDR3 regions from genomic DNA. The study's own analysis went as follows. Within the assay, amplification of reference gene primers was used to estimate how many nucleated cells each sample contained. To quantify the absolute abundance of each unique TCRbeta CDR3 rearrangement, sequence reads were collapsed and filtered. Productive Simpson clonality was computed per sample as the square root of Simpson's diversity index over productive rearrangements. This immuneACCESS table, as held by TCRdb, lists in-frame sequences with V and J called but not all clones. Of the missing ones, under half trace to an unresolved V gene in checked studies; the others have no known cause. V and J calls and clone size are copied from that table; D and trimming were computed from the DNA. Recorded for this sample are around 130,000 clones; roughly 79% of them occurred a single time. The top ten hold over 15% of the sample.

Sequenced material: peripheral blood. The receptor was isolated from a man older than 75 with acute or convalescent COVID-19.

In nucleotides, the sequence is TGTGCCAGCAGCTTAGGCGGGCCTAATGAAAAACTGTTTTTT. Its protein is CASSLGGPNEKLFF. The chain links TRBV7-8 with TRBJ1-4, with no D gene named confidently. The CDR3 contains 14 residues, cysteine and phenylalanine counted. The CDR3 DNA has 42 bases and is translated from base 1. V loses 1 base of germline sequence and J loses 3 bases, and the interval between the two ends is 6 bases. CDR1 SGHVS and CDR2 FQNEAQ are derived from the germline V gene.